These 8 T cell receptor beta chains originate from one sample sequenced in a study of OX40 agonist ivuxolimab in advanced cancers. Clones were sequenced by immunoSEQ multiplex PCR, and TCRdb holds only the in-frame ones, with some missing. The sample consists of 150,000 to 190,000 clones, 90% to 95% of them appearing once. The input for sequencing was CD4+ or CD8+ T cells sorted from blood, taken in a trial of the OX40 agonist ivuxolimab. The receptors originated from an adult with an advanced solid tumor such as melanoma, head and neck, liver or kidney cancer.

The V gene is TRBV28, the J gene TRBJ1-2; 9 bases match TRBD1. CDR1 is MDHEN and CDR2 is SYDVKM in the germline V gene. The V and J ends lost 7 bases and 4 bases, in that order; junction bases with no gene match: 22. This CDR3 has 19 residues. The CDR3 is CASKPRVSGQGRRSYGYTF. CDR3 nucleotides: TGTGCCAGCAAGCCCCGGGTTTCGGGACAGGGACGACGGAGCTATGGCTACACCTTC.

Here the CDR3 DNA reads TGTGCCAGCAGGGGACAGGGGGCTGGGGGCTACACCTTC. Its translation is CASRGQGAGGYTF. The rearrangement links TRBV6-6 to TRBJ1-2, with 12 nucleotides matching TRBD1. Germline V gene data show CDR1 as MNHNY and CDR2 as SVGAGI (reference sequence). The CDR3 length is 13 residues. The V and J ends lost 6 bases and 8 bases, in that order; junction bases with no gene match: 4.

The genes are TRBV19 and TRBJ2-7; 9 bases agree with TRBD1. The CDR3 consists of 14 residues. Germline V gene lookup returns CDR1 LNHDA and CDR2 SQIVND (reference sequence). The V and J ends lost 4 bases and 3 bases, in that order; junction bases with no gene match: 4. The DNA for the CDR3 is TGTGCCAGTAGTAAAGGGGACAGGGTCTACGAGCAGTACTTC. It codes for CASSKGDRVYEQYF.

This chain uses TRBV27 with TRBJ1-4; D may be TRBD1 (5 bases). Trimming left V 5 bases short and J 2 bases short, with 12 bases between. Germline-derived CDR1 and CDR2 are MNHEY and SMNVEV (reference sequence). This CDR3 is 15 amino acids long. DNA for the CDR3: TGTGCCAGCAGTCCCACCTGGGGGACTAATGAAAAACTGTTTTTT. Protein sequence: CASSPTWGTNEKLFF.

The chain couples TRBV30 to TRBJ2-3; 9 bases match TRBD1. Per germline, CDR1 GTSNPN and CDR2 SVGIG (reference sequence). The CDR3 loop spans 15 amino acids. J lost 4 bases, V lost 4 bases, and 9 bases had no gene match. CDR3 sequence: CAWKSGTGLADTQYF. The CDR3 DNA reads TGTGCCTGGAAGAGTGGGACAGGGCTAGCAGATACGCAGTATTTT.

The rearrangement links TRBV18 to TRBJ1-2; 8 bases line up with TRBD1. V lost 3 bases, J lost 1 base, and 4 bases stayed unmatched. The CDR3 has 15 amino acids. Germline V lookup: CDR1 KGHSH, CDR2 LQKENI. This CDR3 reads CASSPPGQDNYGYTF. In nucleotides, the CDR3 is TGTGCCAGCTCACCGCCGGGACAGGATAACTATGGCTACACCTTC.

Concerning this clone itself: One end of the junction is discordant with germline, which a read error may explain. V gene TRBV7-7 combines with J gene TRBJ2-1; 12 bases fit TRBD2. Germline values: CDR1 SSHAT, CDR2 FNYEAQ (reference sequence). The CDR3 is 17 residues long. CDR3 sequence reads: CASSRGLAGSSYNEQFF. CDR3 DNA: TGTGCTAGCAGCCGGGGACTAGCGGGTAGCTCCTACAATGAGCAGTTCTTC.

V gene TRBV6-1 combines with J gene TRBJ1-1; maybe TRBD1 (5 bases). From germline, CDR1 is MNHNS and CDR2 SASEGT. The CDR3 contains 15 residues. V dropped 2 bases and J dropped 5 bases, with 15 bases sitting between them. Here the CDR3 reads CASSENTGKGTEAFF. In DNA form, the CDR3 reads TGTGCCAGCAGTGAAAACACAGGTAAGGGGACTGAAGCTTTCTTT.